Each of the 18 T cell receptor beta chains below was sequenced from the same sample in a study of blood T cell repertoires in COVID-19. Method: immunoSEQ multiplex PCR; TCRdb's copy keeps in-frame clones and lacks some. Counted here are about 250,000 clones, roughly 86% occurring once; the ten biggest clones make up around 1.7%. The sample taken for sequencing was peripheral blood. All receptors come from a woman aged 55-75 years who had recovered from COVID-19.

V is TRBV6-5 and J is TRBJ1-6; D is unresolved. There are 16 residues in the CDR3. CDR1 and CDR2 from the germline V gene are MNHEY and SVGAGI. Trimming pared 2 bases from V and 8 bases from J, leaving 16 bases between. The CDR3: CASSYTLGSPDSPLHF. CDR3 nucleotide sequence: TGTGCCAGCAGTTACACGCTGGGGAGTCCCGATTCACCCCTCCACTTT.

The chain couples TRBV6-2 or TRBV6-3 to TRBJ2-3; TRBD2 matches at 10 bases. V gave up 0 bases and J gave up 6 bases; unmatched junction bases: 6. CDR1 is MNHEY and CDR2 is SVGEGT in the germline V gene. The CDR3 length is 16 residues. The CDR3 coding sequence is TGTGCCAGCAGTTACTCGAGCGGGGGGGCCTCTGATACGCAGTATTTT. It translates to CASSYSSGGASDTQYF.

The chain's CDR3 is CASSRERTGGGYTF. The CDR3 DNA is TGTGCCAGCAGCCGAGAGCGGACAGGGGGTGGCTACACCTTC. The chain is built from TRBV3-1 (or the pseudogene TRBV3-2) and TRBJ1-2; 10 bases are shared with TRBD1. The CDR3 has 14 residues. V lost 4 bases, J lost 7 bases, and 6 bases stayed unmatched. Looked up from germline, CDR1 is LGHDT and CDR2 is YNNKEL (reference sequence).

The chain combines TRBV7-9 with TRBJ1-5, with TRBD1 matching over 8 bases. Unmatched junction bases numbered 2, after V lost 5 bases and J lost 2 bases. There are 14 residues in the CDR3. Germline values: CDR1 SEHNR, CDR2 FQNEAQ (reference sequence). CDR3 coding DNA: TGTGCCAGCAGCGGACAGGGTGGCAATCAGCCCCAGCATTTT. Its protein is CASSGQGGNQPQHF. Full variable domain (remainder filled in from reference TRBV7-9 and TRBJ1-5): DTGVSQNPRHKITKRGQNVTFRCDPISEHNRLYWYRQTLGQGPEFLTYFQNEAQLEKSRLLSDRFSAERPKGSFSTLEIQRTEQGDSAMYLCASSGQGGNQPQHFGDGTRLSIL.

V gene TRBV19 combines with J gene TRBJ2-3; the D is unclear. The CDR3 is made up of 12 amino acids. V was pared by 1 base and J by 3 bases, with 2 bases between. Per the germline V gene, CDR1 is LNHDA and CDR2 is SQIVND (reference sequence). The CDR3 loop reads CASSIATDTQYF. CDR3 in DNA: TGTGCCAGTAGTATAGCTACAGATACGCAGTATTTT.

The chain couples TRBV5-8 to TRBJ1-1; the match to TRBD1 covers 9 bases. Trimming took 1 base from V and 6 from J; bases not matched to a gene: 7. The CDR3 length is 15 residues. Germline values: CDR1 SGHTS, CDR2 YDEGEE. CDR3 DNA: TGTGCCAGCAGCTTGAGGGACAGGGTCCTCTCTGAAGCTTTCTTT. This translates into CASSLRDRVLSEAFF. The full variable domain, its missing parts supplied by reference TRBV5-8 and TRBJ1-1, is EAGVTQSPTHLIKTRGQQATLRCSPISGHTSVYWYQQALGLGLQFLLWYDEGEERNRGNFPPRFSGRQFPNYSSELNVNALELEDSALYLCASSLRDRVLSEAFFGQGTRLTVV.

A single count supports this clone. The DNA of the CDR3 is TGTGCCATCAGTGAGTTTGACAGTTCTAACTATGGCTACACCTTC. It specifies CAISEFDSSNYGYTF. This sequence joins TRBV10-3 and TRBJ1-2; TRBD1 is a possible D gene (5 bases). The CDR3 runs 15 residues. Trimming removed 1 base from V and 0 bases from J, with 9 bases in between. The germline V gene encodes CDR1 ENHRY and CDR2 SYGVKD.

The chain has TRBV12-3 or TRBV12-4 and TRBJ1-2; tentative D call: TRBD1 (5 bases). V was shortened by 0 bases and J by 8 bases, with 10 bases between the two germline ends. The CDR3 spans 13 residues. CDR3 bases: TGTGCCAGCAGTTTAGCGAACAGGTACGGCTACACCTTC. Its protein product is CASSLANRYGYTF.

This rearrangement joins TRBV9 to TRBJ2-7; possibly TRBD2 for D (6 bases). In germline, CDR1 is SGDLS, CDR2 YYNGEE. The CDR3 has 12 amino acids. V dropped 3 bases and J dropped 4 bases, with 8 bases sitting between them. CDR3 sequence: CASSARGYEQYF. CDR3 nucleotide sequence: TGTGCCAGCAGCGCACGGGGGTACGAGCAGTACTTC.

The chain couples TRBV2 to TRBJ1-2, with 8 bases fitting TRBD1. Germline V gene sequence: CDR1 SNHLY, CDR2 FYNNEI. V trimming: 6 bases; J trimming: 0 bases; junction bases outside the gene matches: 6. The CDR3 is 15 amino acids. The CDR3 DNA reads TGTGCCAGCAGCCTAGGGACAGGAACTAACTATGGCTACACCTTC. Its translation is CASSLGTGTNYGYTF.

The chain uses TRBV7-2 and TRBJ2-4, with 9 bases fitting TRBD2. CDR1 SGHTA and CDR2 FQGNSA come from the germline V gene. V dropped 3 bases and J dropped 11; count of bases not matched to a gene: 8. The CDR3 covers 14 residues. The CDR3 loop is CASSFSSGVLVQYF. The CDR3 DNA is TGTGCCAGCAGCTTTTCTAGCGGGGTACTCGTTCAGTACTTC.

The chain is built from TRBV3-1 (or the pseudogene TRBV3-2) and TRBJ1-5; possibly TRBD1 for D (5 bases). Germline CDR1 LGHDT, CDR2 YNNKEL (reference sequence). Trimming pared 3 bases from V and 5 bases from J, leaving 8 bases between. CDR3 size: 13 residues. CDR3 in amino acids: CASSQRGDQPQHF. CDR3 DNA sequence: TGTGCCAGCAGCCAGCGGGGGGATCAGCCCCAGCATTTT.

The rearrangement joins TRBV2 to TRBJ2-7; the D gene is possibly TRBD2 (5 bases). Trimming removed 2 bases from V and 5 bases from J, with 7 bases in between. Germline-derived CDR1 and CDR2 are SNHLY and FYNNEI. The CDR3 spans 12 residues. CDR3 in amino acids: CASSERTHEQYF. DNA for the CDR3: TGTGCCAGCAGTGAACGGACTCACGAGCAGTACTTC.

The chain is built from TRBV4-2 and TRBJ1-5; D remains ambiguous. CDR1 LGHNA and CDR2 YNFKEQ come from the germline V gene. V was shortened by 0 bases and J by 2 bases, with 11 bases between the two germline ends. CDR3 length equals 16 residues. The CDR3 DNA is TGTGCCAGCAGCCAAGATAACAGCATCGGCAATCAGCCCCAGCATTTT. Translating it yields CASSQDNSIGNQPQHF.

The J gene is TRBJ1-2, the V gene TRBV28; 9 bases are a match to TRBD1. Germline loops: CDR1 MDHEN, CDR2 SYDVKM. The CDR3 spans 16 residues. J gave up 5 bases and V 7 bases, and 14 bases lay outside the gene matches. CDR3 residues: CASTPGTGTLVYGYTF. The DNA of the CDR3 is TGTGCCAGCACCCCCGGGACAGGGACCCTAGTTTATGGCTACACCTTC.

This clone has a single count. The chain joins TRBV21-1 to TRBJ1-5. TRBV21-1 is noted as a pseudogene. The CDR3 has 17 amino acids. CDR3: CASSKEVPSGSNQPQHF. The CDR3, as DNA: TGTGCCAGCAGCAAAGAGGTACCAAGCGGGAGCAATCAGCCCCAGCATTTT.

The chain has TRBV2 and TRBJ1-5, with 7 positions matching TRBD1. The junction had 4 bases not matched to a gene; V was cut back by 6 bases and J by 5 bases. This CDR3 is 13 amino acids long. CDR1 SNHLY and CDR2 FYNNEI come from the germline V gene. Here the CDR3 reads CASRFQGDQPQHF. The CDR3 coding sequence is TGTGCCAGCAGGTTTCAGGGGGATCAGCCCCAGCATTTT.

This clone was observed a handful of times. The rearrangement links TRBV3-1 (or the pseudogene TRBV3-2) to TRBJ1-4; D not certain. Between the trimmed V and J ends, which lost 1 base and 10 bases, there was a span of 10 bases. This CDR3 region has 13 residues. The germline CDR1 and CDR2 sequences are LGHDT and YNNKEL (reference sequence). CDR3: CASSQGSQRKLFF. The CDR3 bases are TGTGCCAGCAGCCAAGGATCCCAGCGAAAACTGTTTTTT.